This entry lists 5 T cell receptor beta chains sequenced from one sample in a study of blood T cells in healthy people across ages (dated by TCRdb to the mid-2010s). Library creation used 5' RACE. Sequencing was performed on an Illumina HiSeq 2500. The second PCR ran for about 7 to 11 cycles and used a J-beta primer mix along with a sample-barcoded 5' primer. TCRdb trimmed the raw reads at Q25, called clones with MiXCR and kept productive beta chains. A single entry per CDR3 protein holds the most common genes and DNA from its merged rows. For this sample the table gives 1.5 million or so distinct CDR3 sequences, of which approximately 38% were detected only once. The ten largest clones capture 7% to 9% of the sample. Input material: blood. The source is a woman between 18 and 30 years old in good health.

This clonotype showed up just a few times. The chain couples TRBV11-2 to TRBJ2-1; D may be TRBD1 (5 bases). V was clipped by 5 bases and J by 1 base, with 15 bases between them. CDR1 SGHAT and CDR2 FQNNGV come from the germline V gene. The CDR3 is made up of 16 amino acids. The CDR3 spells CASSPRVDISYNEQFF. Written as DNA, the CDR3 is TGTGCCAGCAGCCCCCGAGTGGACATTTCCTACAATGAGCAGTTCTTC. Variable domain in full (rest from reference TRBV11-2 and TRBJ2-1): EAGVAQSPRYKIIEKRQSVAFWCNPISGHATLYWYQQILGQGPKLLIQFQNNGVVDDSQLPKDRFSAERLKGVDSTLKIQPAKLEDSAVYLCASSPRVDISYNEQFFGPGTRLTVL.

The rearrangement joins TRBV6-2 or TRBV6-3 to TRBJ2-7, with 7 bases that match TRBD2. After removal of 9 bases from V and 2 bases from J, the junction contained 13 bases not matched to a gene. Germline V gene sequence: CDR1 MNHEY, CDR2 SVGEGT. This CDR3 spans 15 amino acids. Here the CDR3 DNA reads TGTGCCAGTGAGCCGGGACTAAACTACGCCTACGAGCAGTACTTC. This translates into CASEPGLNYAYEQYF.

This clonotype came up a few times. The rearrangement uses TRBV11-2 and TRBJ2-7; 10 positions match TRBD2. The CDR3 covers 15 residues. CDR1 SGHAT and CDR2 FQNNGV come from the germline V gene. V dropped 4 bases and J dropped 7; count of bases not matched to a gene: 10. This CDR3 reads CASSSSGRGPNEQYF. As DNA, the CDR3 is TGTGCCAGCAGCTCCAGCGGGAGGGGCCCCAATGAGCAGTACTTC.

The chain uses TRBV6-5 and TRBJ1-1; D unresolved. Per the germline V gene, CDR1 is MNHEY and CDR2 is SVGAGI. The V end was cut by 0 bases, the J end by 4 bases, with 9 bases between. The CDR3 has 14 residues. CDR3 in amino acids: CASSYSPYGTEAFF. The DNA of the CDR3 is TGTGCCAGCAGTTACTCCCCCTATGGCACTGAAGCTTTCTTT.

This clonotype was detected a few times. The chain uses TRBV7-9 and TRBJ1-2; 7 nucleotides align to TRBD1. Germline lookup yields CDR1 SEHNR and CDR2 FQNEAQ (reference sequence). V dropped 4 bases and J dropped 0; count of bases not matched to a gene: 11. This CDR3 region has 17 residues. In DNA, the CDR3 is TGTGCCAGCAGCTCCACAGGGGCTAACGATCCTAACTATGGCTACACCTTC. This translates into CASSSTGANDPNYGYTF.